Sequencing of this T cell receptor (beta chain) was carried out in a study of cytomegalovirus exposure and HLA in healthy donors. From germline, CDR1 is MGHRA and CDR2 YSYEKL. The CDR3 spans 16 residues. The V gene lost 4 bases and the J gene lost 0 bases, with 12 bases spanning the gap. This clone was detected only once. The antigen remains unidentified. Researchers ran the PCR with 60 Vbeta and 13 Jbeta primers. Only in-frame clones appear in the TCRdb table, and some are missing; sequencing was by immunoSEQ multiplex PCR. The sample shows about 150,000 clones, less than 90% of them seen only once. Study-level points and caveats: Excluded were some V segments that proved indistinguishable, including TRBV6-2 and TRBV6-3. The study recorded 164 TCR beta chains that were cytomegalovirus-associated. Relative to equally common others, HLA-associated TCR beta chains showed greater clonal expansion in a later analysis. A later analysis by the authors found several of the most significant clusters apparently linked to common viral pathogens.

The TCR comes from a middle-aged man in good health and CMV-seronegative. What was sequenced was PBMCs. The J gene is TRBJ2-2, the V gene TRBV4-1; possible D gene TRBD1, 6 bases. The CDR3 loop reads CASSPQQGPNTGELFF. For the CDR3, the DNA is TGCGCCAGCAGCCCCCAACAGGGTCCGAACACCGGGGAGCTGTTTTTT.